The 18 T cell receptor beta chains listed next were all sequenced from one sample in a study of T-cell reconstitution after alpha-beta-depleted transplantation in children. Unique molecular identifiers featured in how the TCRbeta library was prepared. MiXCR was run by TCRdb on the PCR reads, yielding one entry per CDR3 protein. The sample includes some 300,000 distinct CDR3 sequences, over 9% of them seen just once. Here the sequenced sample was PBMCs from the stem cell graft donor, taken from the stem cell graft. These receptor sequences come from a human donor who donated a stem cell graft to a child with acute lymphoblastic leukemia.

CDR3 region: CASSLLGDTEAFF. CDR3 DNA sequence: TGTGCCAGCAGTCTCTTAGGGGACACTGAAGCTTTCTTT. The rearrangement links TRBV6-2 or TRBV6-3 to TRBJ1-1; tentatively, D is TRBD1 (5 bases). This CDR3 has 13 residues. Germline V gene sequence: CDR1 MNHEY, CDR2 SVGEGT. Trimming took off 5 bases at V and 3 bases at J, with 10 bases between the two ends.

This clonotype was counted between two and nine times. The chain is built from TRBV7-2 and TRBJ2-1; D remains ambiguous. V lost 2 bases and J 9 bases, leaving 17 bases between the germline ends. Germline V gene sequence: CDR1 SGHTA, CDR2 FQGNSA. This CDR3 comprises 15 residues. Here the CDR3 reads CASSLRAADWGEQFF. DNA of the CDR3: TGTGCCAGCAGCTTAAGGGCAGCCGACTGGGGTGAGCAGTTCTTC.

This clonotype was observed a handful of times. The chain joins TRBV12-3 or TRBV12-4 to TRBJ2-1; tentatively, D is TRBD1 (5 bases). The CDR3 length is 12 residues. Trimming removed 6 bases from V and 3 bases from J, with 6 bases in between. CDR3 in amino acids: CASRGVYNEQFF. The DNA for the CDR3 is TGTGCCAGCAGAGGGGTCTACAATGAGCAGTTCTTC.

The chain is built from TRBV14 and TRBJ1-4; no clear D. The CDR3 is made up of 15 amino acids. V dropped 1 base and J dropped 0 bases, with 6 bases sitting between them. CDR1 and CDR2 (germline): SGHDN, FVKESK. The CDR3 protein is CASSQGVATNEKLFF. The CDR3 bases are TGTGCCAGCAGCCAAGGGGTCGCAACTAATGAAAAACTGTTTTTT.

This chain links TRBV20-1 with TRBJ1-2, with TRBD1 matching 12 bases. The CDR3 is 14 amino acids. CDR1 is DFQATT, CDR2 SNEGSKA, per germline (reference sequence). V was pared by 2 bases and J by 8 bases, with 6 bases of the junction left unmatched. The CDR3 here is CSARTGQGAIGYTF. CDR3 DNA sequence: TGCAGTGCTAGAACGGGACAGGGGGCGATAGGCTACACCTTC.

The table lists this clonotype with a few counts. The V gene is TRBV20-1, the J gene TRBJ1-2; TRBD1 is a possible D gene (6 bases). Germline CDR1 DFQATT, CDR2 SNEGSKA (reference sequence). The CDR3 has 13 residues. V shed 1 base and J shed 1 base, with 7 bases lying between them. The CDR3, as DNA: TGCAGTGCTAGAGGAGGGGGTAACTATGGCTACACCTTC. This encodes CSARGGGNYGYTF.

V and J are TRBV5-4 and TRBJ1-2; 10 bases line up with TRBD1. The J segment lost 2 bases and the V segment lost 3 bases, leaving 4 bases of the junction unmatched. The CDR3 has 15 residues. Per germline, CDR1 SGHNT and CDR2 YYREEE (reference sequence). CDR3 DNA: TGTGCCAGCAGCTCGACAGGGGGCGGGAACTATGGCTACACCTTC. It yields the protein CASSSTGGGNYGYTF.

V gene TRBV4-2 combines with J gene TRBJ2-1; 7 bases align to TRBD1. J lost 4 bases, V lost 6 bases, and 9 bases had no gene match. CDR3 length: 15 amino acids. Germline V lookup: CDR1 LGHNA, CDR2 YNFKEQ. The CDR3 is CASSPQGLIYNEQFF. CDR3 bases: TGTGCCAGCAGTCCACAGGGGCTGATATACAATGAGCAGTTCTTC.

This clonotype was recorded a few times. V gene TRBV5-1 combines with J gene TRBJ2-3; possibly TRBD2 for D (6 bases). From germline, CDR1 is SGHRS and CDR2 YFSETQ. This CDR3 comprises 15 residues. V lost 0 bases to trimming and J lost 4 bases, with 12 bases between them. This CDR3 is CASSLAGGVPDTQYF. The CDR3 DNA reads TGCGCCAGCAGCTTGGCCGGGGGTGTCCCAGATACGCAGTATTTT.

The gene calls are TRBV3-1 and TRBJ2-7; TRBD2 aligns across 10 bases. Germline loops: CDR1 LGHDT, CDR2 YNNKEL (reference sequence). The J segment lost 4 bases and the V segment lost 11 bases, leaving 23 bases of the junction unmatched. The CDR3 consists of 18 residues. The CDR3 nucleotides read TGTGCCTTCAGTACGAGTCTACCTAATAGCGGGAGGTTGTACGAGCAGTACTTC. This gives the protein CAFSTSLPNSGRLYEQYF.

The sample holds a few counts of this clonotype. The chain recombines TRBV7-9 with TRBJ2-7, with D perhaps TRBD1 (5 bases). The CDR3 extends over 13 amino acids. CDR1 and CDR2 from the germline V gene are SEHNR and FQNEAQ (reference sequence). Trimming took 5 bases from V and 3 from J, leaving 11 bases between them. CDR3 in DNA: TGTGCCAGCAGCCCAATCGACAGCTACGAGCAGTACTTC. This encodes CASSPIDSYEQYF.

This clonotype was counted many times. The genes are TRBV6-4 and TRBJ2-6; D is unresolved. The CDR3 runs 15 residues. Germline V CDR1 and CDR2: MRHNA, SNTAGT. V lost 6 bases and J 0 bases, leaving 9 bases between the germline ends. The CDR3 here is CASSLDASGANVLTF. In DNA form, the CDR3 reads TGTGCCAGCAGCCTCGACGCCTCTGGGGCCAACGTCCTGACTTTC.

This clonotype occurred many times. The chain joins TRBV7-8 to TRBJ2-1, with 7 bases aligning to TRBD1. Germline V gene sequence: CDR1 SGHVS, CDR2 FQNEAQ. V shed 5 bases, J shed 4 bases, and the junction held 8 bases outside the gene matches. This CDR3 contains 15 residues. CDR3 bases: TGTGCCAGCAGCCCCACCGGGACAGAGTACAATGAGCAGTTCTTC. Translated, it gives CASSPTGTEYNEQFF.

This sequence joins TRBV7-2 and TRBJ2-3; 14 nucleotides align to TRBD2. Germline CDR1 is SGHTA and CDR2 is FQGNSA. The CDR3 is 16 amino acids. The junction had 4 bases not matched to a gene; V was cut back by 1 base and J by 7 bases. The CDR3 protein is CASSLETSGRANTQYF. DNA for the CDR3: TGTGCCAGCAGCTTAGAGACTAGCGGGAGGGCGAATACGCAGTATTTT.

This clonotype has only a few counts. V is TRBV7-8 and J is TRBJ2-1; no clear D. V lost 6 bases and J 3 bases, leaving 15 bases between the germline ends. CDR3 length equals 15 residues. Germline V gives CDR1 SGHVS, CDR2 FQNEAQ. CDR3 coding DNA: TGTGCCAGCAGGCCGAGGTGGGTAGGCTACAATGAGCAGTTCTTC. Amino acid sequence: CASRPRWVGYNEQFF.

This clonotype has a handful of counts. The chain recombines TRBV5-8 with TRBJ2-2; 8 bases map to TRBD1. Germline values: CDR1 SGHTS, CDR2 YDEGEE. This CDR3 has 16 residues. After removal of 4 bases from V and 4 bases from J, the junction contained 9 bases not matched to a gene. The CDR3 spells CASSGIGTGGTGELFF. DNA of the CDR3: TGTGCCAGCAGCGGAATCGGGACAGGCGGCACCGGGGAGCTGTTTTTT.

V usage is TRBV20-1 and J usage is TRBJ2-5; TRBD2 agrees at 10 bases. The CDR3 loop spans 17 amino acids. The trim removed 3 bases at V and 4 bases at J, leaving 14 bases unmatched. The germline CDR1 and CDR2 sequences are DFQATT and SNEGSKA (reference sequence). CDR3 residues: CSASPNLAGVYGETQYF. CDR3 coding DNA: TGCAGTGCTAGCCCCAATCTAGCGGGAGTATATGGAGAGACCCAGTACTTC.

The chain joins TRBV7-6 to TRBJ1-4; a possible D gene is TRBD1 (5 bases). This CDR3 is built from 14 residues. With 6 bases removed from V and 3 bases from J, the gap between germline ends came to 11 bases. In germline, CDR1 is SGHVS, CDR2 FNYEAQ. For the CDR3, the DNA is TGTGCCAGCAGATCAGGGTCTTCTAATGAAAAACTGTTTTTT. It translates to CASRSGSSNEKLFF.